This T cell receptor beta chain was obtained from a study of CD4 T cells in relation to SARS-CoV-2 and coronaviruses. At the level of the study: ViraFEST: approximately eleven-day antigen culture of PBMCs, then TCR beta CDR3 sequencing.

Assay: immunoSEQ multiplex PCR; the TCRdb copy retains only in-frame clones and omits some. This table has some 20,000 clones, approximately 80% appearing once. The CDR3 covers 16 residues. CD4+ T cells from unexposed donors were obtained before the COVID-19 pandemic (2011-2018). After about 10 days of culture, CD4+ T cells were isolated. Cells permitting, SARS-CoV-2 S/N and four cold-coronavirus spikes were tested on unexposed-donor CD4+ T cells. Concerning this clone: As yet, its antigen is unknown.

Sequenced sample: CD4+ T cells from PBMCs, cultured in vitro. This sequence originates from a human donor in good health. The J gene is TRBJ2-7, the V gene TRBV21-1; the table's D call TRBD1 went unverified against the DNA. TRBV21-1 is listed as a pseudogene. The CDR3 here is CASSFQGADRAHEQYF. CDR3 nucleotides: TGTGCCAGCAGCTTCCAGGGGGCGGACAGGGCCCACGAGCAGTACTTC.